The 5 T cell receptor beta chains presented below share a single source sample, sequenced in a study of early T cells in non-severe SARS-CoV-2 infection (dated by TCRdb to the early 2020s). Receptor libraries were prepared by 5' RACE. Data came from a NextSeq 500. The public reads were reanalyzed by TCRdb: fastp trimming at Q25, MiXCR alignment, in-frame beta chains only. CDR3 protein duplicates are merged, each entry listing the most common genes and DNA. This sample has some 71,000 distinct CDR3 sequences in its table, and roughly 9.4% of those were observed once. In total, the top ten clones hold under 6.5% of the sample. The material sequenced was whole blood. Every receptor here comes from an adult who was a healthcare worker with PCR-confirmed SARS-CoV-2 infection or an uninfected control (not recorded which).

The gene calls are TRBV6-6 and TRBJ2-7; 8 bases map to TRBD1. The CDR3 spans 14 residues. Germline V gene lookup returns CDR1 MNHNY and CDR2 SVGAGI (reference sequence). With V trimmed by 6 bases and J by 0 bases, 4 bases remained unmatched. This CDR3 reads CASSSGQVSYEQYF. In nucleotides, the CDR3 is TGTGCCAGCAGCTCGGGACAGGTCTCCTACGAGCAGTACTTC.

The chain carries TRBV20-1 and TRBJ2-1, with a weak D call TRBD2 (5 bases). CDR1 is DFQATT, CDR2 SNEGSKA, per germline (reference sequence). CDR3 length: 14 amino acids. V was pared by 1 base and J by 7 bases, with 14 bases between. The CDR3 region is CSARVLVPGNEQFF. DNA of the CDR3: TGCAGTGCTAGAGTGTTAGTCCCGGGGAATGAGCAGTTCTTC.

This clonotype was recorded many times. This chain joins TRBV20-1 and TRBJ1-5, with 10 bases aligning to TRBD1. This CDR3 is 17 amino acids long. Germline CDR1 reads DFQATT; CDR2 reads SNEGSKA (reference sequence). The V segment lost 5 bases and the J segment 0 bases; nucleotides outside the gene matches: 10. The CDR3 sequence: CSAVTGTGAYSNQPQHF. The CDR3 DNA sequence: TGCAGTGCTGTCACCGGGACAGGGGCTTATAGCAATCAGCCCCAGCATTTT.

This clonotype was detected many times. CDR3 DNA: TGCAGTGCTTGTGCCGTAGCGGGGGGGCCGCATGAGCAGTTCTTC. Amino acids: CSACAVAGGPHEQFF. The genes are TRBV20-1 and TRBJ2-1, with 11 positions matching TRBD2. V lost 5 bases, J lost 8 bases, and 11 bases stayed unmatched. From germline, CDR1 is DFQATT and CDR2 SNEGSKA (reference sequence). This CDR3 is 15 amino acids long.

This clonotype was seen many times. The chain couples TRBV6-6 to TRBJ2-3; maybe TRBD2 (6 bases). Trimming took off 8 bases at V and 0 bases at J, with 15 bases between the two ends. Germline V gene data show CDR1 as MNHNY and CDR2 as SVGAGI (reference sequence). The CDR3 sequence is 15 residues long. The CDR3 sequence: CASLKAGVSTDTQYF. The CDR3, as DNA: TGTGCCAGCCTAAAAGCGGGCGTCAGCACAGATACGCAGTATTTT.